What follows are 20 T cell receptor beta chains derived from one specimen sequenced in a study of beta chain features in type 1 diabetes. Findings of the study overall: People with Type 1 diabetes carried modestly yet significantly shorter TCRB CDR3s in all four CD4+ subsets.

These receptors' antigens are unknown. Expressed TCRB transcripts were sequenced because the entire RNA isolate underwent reverse transcription. Method: immunoSEQ multiplex PCR; TCRdb's copy keeps in-frame clones and lacks some. The sample consists of a few hundred thousand clones, roughly 13% of them appearing once. The material sequenced was naive CD4+ T cells from blood. These receptors originate from a woman aged 18 to 35 with type 1 diabetes.

This clone occurred a few times. The gene calls are TRBV28 and TRBJ1-2; D perhaps matches TRBD1 (5 bases). Trimming removed 2 bases at V and 2 bases at J, with 15 bases between. CDR1 and CDR2 from the germline V gene are MDHEN and SYDVKM. The CDR3 is 16 amino acids. DNA for the CDR3: TGTGCCAGCAGTTTAAGTACGGCAGGGTCCAACTATGGCTACACCTTC. It specifies CASSLSTAGSNYGYTF.

The rearrangement joins TRBV5-1 to TRBJ2-4; a weak D match, TRBD2 (6 bases). The CDR3 covers 13 residues. The germline gives CDR1 SGHRS, CDR2 YFSETQ. Trimming shortened V by 2 bases and J by 7 bases, and 10 bases separated the two germline ends. CDR3 in amino acids: CASSFGAGNIQYF. The CDR3 DNA reads TGCGCCAGCAGCTTCGGGGCGGGGAACATTCAGTACTTC.

This sequence joins TRBV28 and TRBJ1-1; perhaps TRBD1 as D (5 bases). The CDR3 runs to 16 residues. Germline values: CDR1 MDHEN, CDR2 SYDVKM. V lost 5 bases to trimming and J lost 3 bases, with 19 bases between them. The CDR3 region has the DNA TGTGCCAGCAGTCCAACCTCGGCAGGGTCGGACACTGAAGCTTTCTTT. This translates into CASSPTSAGSDTEAFF.

In regard to this clone: This sample also contains other DNA sequences that code for the same CDR3. This sequence joins TRBV30 and TRBJ2-7; TRBD1 matches 11 bases. J was trimmed by 3 bases and V by 5 bases; bases with no gene match: 3. The V gene's germline CDR1 is GTSNPN and CDR2 SVGIG (reference sequence). The CDR3 loop spans 13 amino acids. CDR3 in DNA: TGTGCCTGGGGACAGGGGGCTGTCTACGAGCAGTACTTC. Protein product: CAWGQGAVYEQYF.

V gene TRBV13 combines with J gene TRBJ2-5; D might be TRBD2 (7 bases). Germline V gene lookup returns CDR1 PRHDT and CDR2 FYEKMQ (reference sequence). There are 16 residues in the CDR3. The V and J ends lost 5 bases and 3 bases respectively, with 19 bases between them. CDR3 DNA sequence: TGTGCCAGCAGCGGAAGAGGGGGGGCGTATAAAGAGACCCAGTACTTC. It codes for CASSGRGGAYKETQYF.

The table lists this clone with a few counts. V is TRBV7-9 and J is TRBJ2-1; a weak D match, TRBD2 (6 bases). The CDR3 loop spans 13 amino acids. V was trimmed by 8 bases and J by 0 bases, leaving 8 bases between them. Germline CDR1 reads SEHNR; CDR2 reads FQNEAQ (reference sequence). CDR3 coding DNA: TGTGCCAGCGGGGAGGTCTCCTACAATGAGCAGTTCTTC. Translation gives CASGEVSYNEQFF.

Of note for this clone: In the same sample, other DNA sequences code for this CDR3. The chain carries TRBV30 and TRBJ1-1; TRBD1 is a possible D gene (5 bases). CDR1 and CDR2 (germline): GTSNPN, SVGIG (reference sequence). The CDR3 spans 12 residues. Between the trimmed V and J ends, which lost 2 bases and 4 bases, there was a span of 8 bases. CDR3 bases: TGTGCCTGGAGTAGGGGTGCCACTGAAGCTTTCTTT. Protein sequence: CAWSRGATEAFF.

In its sample, this clone was seen a few times. The chain carries TRBV7-9 and TRBJ1-2; D call uncertain. V was clipped by 6 bases and J by 6 bases, with 17 bases between them. There are 14 residues in the CDR3. Germline lookup yields CDR1 SEHNR and CDR2 FQNEAQ (reference sequence). The CDR3 sequence is CASSHSRVSHGYTF. Written as DNA, the CDR3 is TGTGCCAGCAGTCATAGCCGGGTTTCCCATGGCTACACCTTC.

This clone came up a few times. V usage is TRBV5-1 and J usage is TRBJ2-6, with 7 bases lining up with TRBD1. The junction had 8 bases not matched to a gene; V was cut back by 3 bases and J by 2 bases. The CDR3 runs to 17 residues. Germline assignment: CDR1 SGHRS and CDR2 YFSETQ. The CDR3 bases are TGCGCCAGCAGCTCGACAGGGCTTAAAGCTGGGGCCAACGTCCTGACTTTC. Its protein product is CASSSTGLKAGANVLTF. Full variable domain (missing parts from reference TRBV5-1 and TRBJ2-6): KAGVTQTPRYLIKTRGQQVTLSCSPISGHRSVSWYQQTPGQGLQFLFEYFSETQRNKGNFPGRFSGRQFSNSRSEMNVSTLELGDSALYLCASSSTGLKAGANVLTFGAGSRLTVL.

The chain links TRBV29-1 to TRBJ1-1; D might be TRBD1 (5 bases). The V gene's germline CDR1 is SQVTM and CDR2 ANQGSEA. Trimming cost V 2 bases and J 1 base, with 17 bases left between them. The CDR3 sequence is 16 residues long. The CDR3 here is CSVERGAGWSNTEAFF. The CDR3 bases are TGCAGCGTTGAAAGGGGAGCGGGATGGTCGAACACTGAAGCTTTCTTT.

This sequence joins TRBV11-2 and TRBJ2-1; 14 bases match TRBD2. Germline V CDR1 and CDR2: SGHAT, FQNNGV. This CDR3 is built from 16 residues. The V gene end was trimmed by 5 bases and the J gene end by 4 bases; junction bases not matched to a gene: 4. CDR3 nucleotides: TGTGCCAGCAGCCAGCGGACTAGCGGGGGGTACAATGAGCAGTTCTTC. Protein sequence: CASSQRTSGGYNEQFF. The full variable domain, rest sourced from reference TRBV11-2 and TRBJ2-1, is EAGVAQSPRYKIIEKRQSVAFWCNPISGHATLYWYQQILGQGPKLLIQFQNNGVVDDSQLPKDRFSAERLKGVDSTLKIQPAKLEDSAVYLCASSQRTSGGYNEQFFGPGTRLTVL.

V and J are TRBV30 and TRBJ2-1; 11 nucleotides match TRBD2. V shed 4 bases, J shed 9 bases, and the junction held 14 bases outside the gene matches. This CDR3 contains 16 residues. Germline loops: CDR1 GTSNPN, CDR2 SVGIG (reference sequence). CDR3 sequence reads: CAWTSGWLAGGGEQFF. The CDR3, as DNA: TGTGCCTGGACATCCGGATGGCTAGCGGGAGGCGGTGAGCAGTTCTTC. The variable domain in full, completed from reference TRBV30 and TRBJ2-1, reads SQTIHQWPATLVQPVGSPLSLECTVEGTSNPNLYWYRQAAGRGLQLLFYSVGIGQISSEVPQNLSASRPQDRQFILSSKKLLLSDSGFYLCAWTSGWLAGGGEQFFGPGTRLTVL.

This clone turned up a few times. The chain links TRBV30 to TRBJ1-5; D remains unclear. Between the trimmed V and J ends, which lost 0 bases and 5 bases, there was a span of 14 bases. The CDR3 spans 15 residues. From germline, CDR1 is GTSNPN and CDR2 SVGIG (reference sequence). This chain's CDR3 is CAWSVGLGWYQPQHF. As DNA, the CDR3 is TGTGCCTGGAGTGTCGGGTTAGGATGGTATCAGCCCCAGCATTTT.

The V call is TRBV7-9, the J call TRBJ1-1, with a possible D match to TRBD1 (6 bases). V lost 3 bases and J lost 1, with 9 bases in between. This CDR3 spans 14 amino acids. Germline V gene data show CDR1 as SEHNR and CDR2 as FQNEAQ (reference sequence). Written as DNA, the CDR3 is TGTGCCAGCAGCTTCGGACAGCCGAACACTGAAGCTTTCTTT. It codes for CASSFGQPNTEAFF. Combining the CDR3 with reference TRBV7-9 and TRBJ1-1 gives the whole variable domain DTGVSQNPRHKITKRGQNVTFRCDPISEHNRLYWYRQTLGQGPEFLTYFQNEAQLEKSRLLSDRFSAERPKGSFSTLEIQRTEQGDSAMYLCASSFGQPNTEAFFGQGTRLTVV.

This clone was detected only a few times. The chain joins TRBV7-2 to TRBJ2-7; D is unresolved. The CDR3 consists of 14 residues. Trimming removed 3 bases from V and 6 bases from J, with 15 bases in between. Germline CDR1 SGHTA, CDR2 FQGNSA. CDR3 DNA: TGTGCCAGCAGCTTTGACCTCTGGGCCTCCGAGCAGTACTTC. Translated: CASSFDLWASEQYF.

CDR3 protein: CASTPTASYEQYV. The DNA for the CDR3 is TGTGCCAGCACCCCGACAGCCTCCTACGAGCAGTACGTC. The rearrangement links TRBV7-9 to TRBJ2-7, with D maybe TRBD1 (5 bases). Germline-derived CDR1 and CDR2 are SEHNR and FQNEAQ (reference sequence). The CDR3 is 13 residues long. Trimming shortened V by 7 bases and J by 0 bases, and 10 bases separated the two germline ends.

The chain carries TRBV7-9 and TRBJ2-1; 12 nucleotides align to TRBD2. V shed 5 bases and J 0 bases; nucleotides not matched to a gene: 11. The CDR3 has 19 residues. Per germline, CDR1 SEHNR and CDR2 FQNEAQ (reference sequence). The CDR3 region has the DNA TGTGCCAGCAGCCCCCGGCCTAGCGGGAGGGATAGCTCCTACAATGAGCAGTTCTTC. This gives the protein CASSPRPSGRDSSYNEQFF.

The chain joins TRBV5-6 to TRBJ2-1, with 7 bases fitting TRBD2. Germline trimming cut 1 base from V and 2 bases from J; bases unmatched to any gene: 3. Germline CDR1 and CDR2: SGHDT and YYEEEE. The length of the CDR3 is 15 residues. The DNA of the CDR3 is TGTGCCAGCAGCTTGTACAGCGGGACCTACAATGAGCAGTTCTTC. The encoded protein is CASSLYSGTYNEQFF. Full variable domain (outside the CDR3, taken from reference TRBV5-6 and TRBJ2-1): DAGVTQSPTHLIKTRGQQVTLRCSPKSGHDTVSWYQQALGQGPQFIFQYYEEEERQRGNFPDRFSGHQFPNYSSELNVNALLLGDSALYLCASSLYSGTYNEQFFGPGTRLTVL.

The table lists this clone with a few counts. The V and J genes are TRBV15 and TRBJ1-2; 8 positions agree with TRBD1. The CDR3 runs to 17 residues. V was clipped by 3 bases and J by 5 bases; unmatched bases: 14. The germline V gene encodes CDR1 LNHNV and CDR2 YYDKDF (reference sequence). In DNA, the CDR3 is TGTGCCACCAGCAGCCAAGATTCCGGGACAGGAGCTTATGGCTACACCTTC. It translates to CATSSQDSGTGAYGYTF. Full variable domain (remainder filled in from reference TRBV15 and TRBJ1-2): DAMVIQNPRYQVTQFGKPVTLSCSQTLNHNVMYWYQQKSSQAPKLLFHYYDKDFNNEADTPDNFQSRRPNTSFCFLDIRSPGLGDTAMYLCATSSQDSGTGAYGYTFGSGTRLTVV.

The rearrangement joins TRBV12-5 to TRBJ1-5; D unresolved. This CDR3 is 16 amino acids long. V gave up 3 bases and J gave up 2 bases, with 14 bases separating them. The V gene's germline CDR1 is LGHNT and CDR2 FRNRAP. CDR3 in DNA: TGTGCTAGTGGTTTTTGGTTCTATGATGGCAATCAGCCCCAGCATTTT. It encodes CASGFWFYDGNQPQHF.